What follows describes a single T cell receptor beta chain. Its cognate antigen is unknown. These data originate in a study of radiotherapy plus CTLA-4 blockade in lung cancer. In the study overall: Patients showed objective responses in 15% to 20% of cases, and disease control was achieved by around 30%. Findings and limits, study-wide: Tumor-origin TCR clones grew in blood after radiotherapy plus ipilimumab. It was early blood T cell clone dynamics, with interferon-beta, that reportedly best predicted response.

The study gave focal radiation plus ipilimumab CTLA-4 blockade to patients with chemo-refractory metastatic non-small-cell lung cancer. Produced via immunoSEQ multiplex PCR; TCRdb's table is partial and in-frame only. The sample yields about 51,000 clones, 75% to 80% seen once. CDR1 is MNHNY, CDR2 SVGAGI, per germline (reference sequence). The CDR3 sequence is 13 residues long. Trimming cost V 5 bases and J 4 bases, with 10 bases left between them. The receptor comes from a human donor with non-small cell lung cancer whose response to radiotherapy plus ipilimumab could not be evaluated. The rearrangement uses TRBV6-6 and TRBJ2-3; D unclear. The starting material was peripheral blood, obtained from a patient treated with radiotherapy plus ipilimumab. This CDR3 reads CASSSPAADTQYF. DNA of the CDR3: TGTGCCAGCAGTAGCCCGGCGGCAGATACGCAGTATTTT.